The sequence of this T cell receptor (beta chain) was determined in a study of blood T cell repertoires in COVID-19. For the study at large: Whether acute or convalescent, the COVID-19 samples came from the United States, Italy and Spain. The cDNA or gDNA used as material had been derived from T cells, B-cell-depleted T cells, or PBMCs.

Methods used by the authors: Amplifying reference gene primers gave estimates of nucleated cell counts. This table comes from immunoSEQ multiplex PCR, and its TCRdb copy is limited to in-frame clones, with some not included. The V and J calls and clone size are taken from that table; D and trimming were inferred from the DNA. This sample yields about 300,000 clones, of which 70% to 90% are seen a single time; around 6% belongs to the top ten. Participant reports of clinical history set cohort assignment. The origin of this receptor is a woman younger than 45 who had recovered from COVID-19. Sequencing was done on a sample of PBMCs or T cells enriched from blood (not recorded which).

The CDR3 here is CATSIQETQYF. The CDR3 DNA follows: TGTGCCACCAGCATACAAGAGACCCAGTACTTC. The chain combines TRBV15 with TRBJ2-5, with unresolved D. CDR1 LNHNV and CDR2 YYDKDF come from the germline V gene (reference sequence). Between the trimmed V and J ends, which lost 4 bases and 2 bases, there was a span of 2 bases. There are 11 residues in the CDR3.